The clone carrying this T cell receptor beta chain was found once. The germline V and J ends were trimmed by 4 bases and 5 bases, with 8 bases remaining between them. Germline V gives CDR1 MNHEY, CDR2 SVGAGI. The length of the CDR3 is 12 residues. The sample is drawn from a study of T cell changes during pregnancy in multiple sclerosis. Assay used: immunoSEQ multiplex PCR; TCRdb lists only in-frame clones, some missing. The table records around 45,000 clones, around 93% of them present only once. This TCR was recovered from a female donor with multiple sclerosis, enrolled in a pregnancy study. The chain links TRBV6-5 to TRBJ2-5; possibly TRBD2 for D (6 bases). Material: CD4+ T cells from peripheral blood mononuclear cells, obtained before pregnancy. The CDR3 DNA follows: TGTGCCAGCAGTTCAGGGAGGGAGACCCAGTACTTC. Amino acids: CASSSGRETQYF.